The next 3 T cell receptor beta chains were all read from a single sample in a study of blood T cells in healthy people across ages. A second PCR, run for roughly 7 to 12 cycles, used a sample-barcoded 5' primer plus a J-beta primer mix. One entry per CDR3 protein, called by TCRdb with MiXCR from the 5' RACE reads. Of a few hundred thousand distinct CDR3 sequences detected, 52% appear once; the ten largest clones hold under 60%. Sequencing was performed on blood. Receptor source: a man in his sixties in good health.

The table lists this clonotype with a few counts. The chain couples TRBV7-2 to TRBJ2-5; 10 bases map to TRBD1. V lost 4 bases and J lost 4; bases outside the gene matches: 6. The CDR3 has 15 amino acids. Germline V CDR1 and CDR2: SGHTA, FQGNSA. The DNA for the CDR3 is TGTGCCAGCAGCTCCCAGGGACAGGGGTCAGAGACCCAGTACTTC. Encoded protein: CASSSQGQGSETQYF.

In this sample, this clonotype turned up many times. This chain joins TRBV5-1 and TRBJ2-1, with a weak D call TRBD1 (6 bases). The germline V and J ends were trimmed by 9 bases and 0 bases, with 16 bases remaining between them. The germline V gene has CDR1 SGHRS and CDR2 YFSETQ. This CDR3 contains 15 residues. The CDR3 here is CATTPGQSSYNEQFF. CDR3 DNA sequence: TGCGCCACCACTCCAGGACAGAGCTCCTACAATGAGCAGTTCTTC.

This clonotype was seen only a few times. CDR3 region: CSQLVRRERDTQYF. The CDR3 DNA reads as TGCAGTCAACTGGTGCGGCGGGAGAGGGATACGCAGTATTTT. The gene calls are TRBV20-1 and TRBJ2-3; 7 nucleotides agree with TRBD2. Germline V lookup: CDR1 DFQATT, CDR2 SNEGSKA (reference sequence). The CDR3 is 14 amino acids. V shed 8 bases, J shed 6 bases, and the junction held 14 bases outside the gene matches.